Listed here are 9 T cell receptor beta chains from one sample, sequenced in a study of T cell responses to AZD1222 COVID-19 vaccine. TCRdb's copy holds only in-frame clones and misses some; the assay was immunoSEQ multiplex PCR. This table has around 120,000 clones, about 90% appearing once. This specimen consisted of peripheral blood, obtained 28 days after the second AZD1222 dose. These receptors were obtained from an adult who received the AZD1222 COVID-19 vaccine.

The chain couples TRBV4-1 to TRBJ1-6; TRBD1 agrees at 11 bases. V dropped 5 bases and J dropped 8; count of bases not matched to a gene: 2. Per germline, CDR1 MGHRA and CDR2 YSYEKL. CDR3 length: 14 amino acids. The CDR3 bases are TGCGCCAGCAGCTCGGGACAGGGGGATTCACCCCTCCACTTT. Its protein is CASSSGQGDSPLHF.

The rearrangement links TRBV11-2 to TRBJ1-6, with D tentatively TRBD1 (6 bases). The ends were cut back, 0 bases at V and 9 bases at J, with 12 bases in the middle. CDR1 is SGHAT, CDR2 FQNNGV, per germline. This CDR3 contains 15 residues. The CDR3 DNA follows: TGTGCCAGCAGCTTAGAGGCAGGGGCAAGTTCACCCCTCCACTTT. This translates into CASSLEAGASSPLHF.

This chain joins TRBV19 and TRBJ2-1; TRBD2 matches at 12 bases. CDR3 length equals 17 residues. The J segment lost 0 bases and the V segment lost 7 bases, leaving 7 bases of the junction unmatched. Germline V CDR1 and CDR2: LNHDA, SQIVND (reference sequence). The CDR3 DNA sequence: TGTGCCAGTATGCACCTAGCGGGAGGGAGCTCCTACAATGAGCAGTTCTTC. It codes for CASMHLAGGSSYNEQFF.

The V gene is TRBV4-2, the J gene TRBJ2-7; 10 nucleotides align to TRBD2. V gave up 0 bases and J gave up 2 bases; unmatched junction bases: 7. From germline, CDR1 is LGHNA and CDR2 YNFKEQ. This CDR3 region has 17 residues. The CDR3 spells CASSQEGAGGPPYEQYF. The CDR3 coding sequence is TGTGCCAGCAGCCAAGAGGGAGCGGGAGGGCCCCCCTACGAGCAGTACTTC.

This clone was detected once. J is TRBJ1-1 and V is TRBV11-2, with a weak D call TRBD1 (6 bases). The CDR3 runs 13 residues. The germline CDR1 and CDR2 sequences are SGHAT and FQNNGV. V lost 0 bases, J lost 5 bases, and 7 bases lay in between. CDR3 sequence: CASSLEQGTEAFF. The CDR3 nucleotides are TGTGCCAGCAGCTTAGAACAGGGTACTGAAGCTTTCTTT.

CDR3 nucleotide sequence: TGTGCCAGCAGCGTCGTTCAGGGCCACACTGAAGCTTTCTTT. Translating gives CASSVVQGHTEAFF. The V call is TRBV2, the J call TRBJ1-1; D is perhaps TRBD1 (5 bases). V dropped 6 bases and J dropped 3 bases, with 14 bases sitting between them. The CDR3 runs 14 residues. Germline assignment: CDR1 SNHLY and CDR2 FYNNEI.

The chain carries TRBV28 and TRBJ1-2, with 8 positions matching TRBD1. Germline V gene data show CDR1 as MDHEN and CDR2 as SYDVKM. There are 15 residues in the CDR3. V was pared by 5 bases and J by 5 bases, with 10 bases of the junction left unmatched. The CDR3 loop is CASSPGQGRLYGYTF. The DNA of the CDR3 is TGTGCCAGCAGTCCTGGACAGGGCCGTCTATATGGCTACACCTTC.

CDR3 protein: CASSLRWRHDNQPQHF. CDR3 nucleotide sequence: TGTGCCAGCAGTCTCCGTTGGAGGCATGACAATCAGCCCCAGCATTTT. The rearrangement links TRBV2 to TRBJ1-5; D gene ambiguous. The V gene lost 5 bases and the J gene lost 3 bases, with 17 bases spanning the gap. CDR3 size: 16 residues. CDR1 is SNHLY and CDR2 is FYNNEI in the germline V gene.

Points on this clone: The junction and the germline gene differ at one end; a read error may be behind it. The chain links TRBV4-1 to TRBJ2-1; perhaps D is TRBD1 or TRBD2 (6 bases each). The CDR3 runs to 16 residues. Germline V lookup: CDR1 MGHRA, CDR2 YSYEKL. The CDR3 bases are TGCGCCAGCACCCAAGTTCCCGGGGGCGAAGTACATGAGCAGTTCTTC. Protein sequence: CASTQVPGGEVHEQFF.